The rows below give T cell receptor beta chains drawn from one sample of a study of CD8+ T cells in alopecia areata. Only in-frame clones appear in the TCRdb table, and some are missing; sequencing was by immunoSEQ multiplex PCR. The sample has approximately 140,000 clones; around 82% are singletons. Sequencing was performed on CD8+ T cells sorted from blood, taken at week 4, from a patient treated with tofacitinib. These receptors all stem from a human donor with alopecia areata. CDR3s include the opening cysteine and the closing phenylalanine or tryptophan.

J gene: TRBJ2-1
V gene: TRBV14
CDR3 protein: CASTPSGGEYNEQFF

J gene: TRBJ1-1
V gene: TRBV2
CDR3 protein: CASILKRTGGPNTEAFF

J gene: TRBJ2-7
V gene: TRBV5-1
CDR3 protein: CASSDGGSQHEQYF

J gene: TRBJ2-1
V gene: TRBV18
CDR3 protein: CASSPQGPSYNEQFF

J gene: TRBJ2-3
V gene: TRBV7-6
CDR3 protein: CASSFPGQGADTQYF

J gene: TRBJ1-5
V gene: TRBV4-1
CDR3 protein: CASSLSGGMSNQPQHF

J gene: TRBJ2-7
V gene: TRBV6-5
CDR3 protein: CASSYSIQALGNEQYF

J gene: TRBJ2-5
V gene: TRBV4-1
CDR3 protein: CASSQDEQGAAQETQYF

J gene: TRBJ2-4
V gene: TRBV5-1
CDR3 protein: CASSGLVLAGGLAKNIQYF

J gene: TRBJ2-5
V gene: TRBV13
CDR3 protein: CASSISGGRETQYF

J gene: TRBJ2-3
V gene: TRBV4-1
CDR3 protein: CASSQGKGLAETDTQYF

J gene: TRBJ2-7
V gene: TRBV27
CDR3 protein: CASSSYYEQYF

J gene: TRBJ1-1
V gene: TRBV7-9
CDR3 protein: CASSLAAGANTEAFF

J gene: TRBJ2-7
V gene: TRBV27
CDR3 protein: CASSLTGSYEQYF

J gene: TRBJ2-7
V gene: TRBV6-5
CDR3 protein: CASSYSIGYEQYF

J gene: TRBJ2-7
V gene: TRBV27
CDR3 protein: CASSFSYEQYF

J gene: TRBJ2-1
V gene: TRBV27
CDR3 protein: CASSSGEGAINEQFF

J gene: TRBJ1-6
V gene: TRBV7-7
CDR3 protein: CASRFRQGAGAPLHF

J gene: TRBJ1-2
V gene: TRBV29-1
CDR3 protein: CSVDGEDYGYTF

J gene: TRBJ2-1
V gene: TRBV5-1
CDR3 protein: CASSLAGPLNEQFF

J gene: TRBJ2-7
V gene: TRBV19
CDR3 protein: CASSINRGSYYEQYF

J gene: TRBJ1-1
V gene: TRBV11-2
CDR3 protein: CASSRTDRGGVEAFF

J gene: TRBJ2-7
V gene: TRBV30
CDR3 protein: CAWSDAGEEYF

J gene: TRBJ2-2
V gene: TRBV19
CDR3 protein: CASSEFSNTGELFF

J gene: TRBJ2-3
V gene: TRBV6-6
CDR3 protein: CASSYSYTDTQYF

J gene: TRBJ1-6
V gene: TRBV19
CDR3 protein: CASNGPQASYNSPLHF

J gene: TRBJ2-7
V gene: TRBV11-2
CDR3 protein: CASSYGTVSYEQYF

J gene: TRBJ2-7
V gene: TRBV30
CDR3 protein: CAWSAFDRGHSYEQYF

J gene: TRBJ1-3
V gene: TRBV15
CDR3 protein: CATGQFSGNTIYF

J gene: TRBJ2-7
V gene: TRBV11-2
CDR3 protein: CASSLGAGAYEQYF

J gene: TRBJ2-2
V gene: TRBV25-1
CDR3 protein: CASSDAETGELFF

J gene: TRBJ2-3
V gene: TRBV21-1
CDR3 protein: CASSRGDSWADTQYF

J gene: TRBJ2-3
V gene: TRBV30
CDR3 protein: CAWSRTGSTDTQYF

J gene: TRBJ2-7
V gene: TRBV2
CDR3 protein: CATDLGLHGSYEQYF

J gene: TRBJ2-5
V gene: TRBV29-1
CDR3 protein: CSVEKQGPQETQYF

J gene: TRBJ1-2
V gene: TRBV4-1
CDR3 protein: CASSHGQGENYGYTF

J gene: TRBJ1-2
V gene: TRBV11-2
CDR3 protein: CASSPGTGRFENYGYTF